This entry features one TCR beta chain sequence. The target antigen is unknown. The sample is drawn from a study of Graves' ophthalmopathy and Graves' hyperthyroidism. Study-wide context: The collection of peripheral blood took place at initial diagnosis, before any treatment. Study-level findings and limits: A model of 13 signatures distinguished ophthalmopathy from stable hyperthyroidism at approximately 90% sensitivity and about 80% specificity. In blood appeared most of the expanded thyroid clonotypes whose frequency exceeded 0.001.

CDR3 length: 14 residues. CDR1 MDHEN and CDR2 SYDVKM come from the germline V gene. The V end lost 3 bases, the J end lost 7 bases, and 13 bases lay between the germline ends. Amplified TCR beta CDR3 regions were obtained using RNA transcripts as template. First-round RT-PCR employed HTBI primers, with a second-round multiplex PCR after it. TCRdb reprocessed the multiplex PCR reads with MiXCR, giving one entry per CDR3 protein. This sample yields hundreds of thousands of distinct CDR3 sequences, of which 20% to 25% are seen a single time; about 46% belongs to the top ten. The TCR originated in a woman aged 50 to 60 with Graves' ophthalmopathy. Specimen: peripheral blood. The rearrangement links TRBV28 to TRBJ1-5; D is ambiguous. CDR3 in DNA: TGTGCCAGCAGTTTTCTGAGGGCTACGCAGCCCCAGCATTTT. Translating gives CASSFLRATQPQHF. Supplemented by reference TRBV28 and TRBJ1-5, the full variable domain reads DVKVTQSSRYLVKRTGEKVFLECVQDMDHENMFWYRQDPGLGLRLIYFSYDVKMKEKGDIPEGYSVSREKKERFSLILESASTNQTSMYLCASSFLRATQPQHFGDGTRLSIL.